This T cell receptor beta chain stems from a study of CD8+ T cells in alopecia areata. Remarks on this clone: Its antigen is as yet unknown.

The V gene's germline CDR1 is SGHRS and CDR2 YFSETQ. The CDR3 is 12 residues long. Trimming took off 3 bases at V and 8 bases at J, with 9 bases between the two ends. The treatment here: oral pan-JAK inhibitor, 5-10 mg twice daily. Study outcomes and limitations: With patients, TCR sharing proved less clear than in mice, a difference possibly related to HLA. Among the cells sequenced in scalp samples are also the resident alphabeta T cells of normal skin. Significant decreases in scalp clonality and expanded CD8+ clones followed tofacitinib treatment.

TCR sequencing used cDNA made by reverse transcription of extracted RNA. This table comes from immunoSEQ multiplex PCR, and its TCRdb copy is limited to in-frame clones, with some not included. Here the sample spans over 150,000 clones, about 53% being singletons. The chain recombines TRBV5-1 with TRBJ2-1, with a weak D call TRBD2 (5 bases). This specimen consisted of CD8+ T cells sorted from blood, obtained at week 24, from a patient treated with tofacitinib. The clonotype comes from a human donor with alopecia areata. The CDR3 reads CASSWRWDEQFF. CDR3 nucleotide sequence: TGCGCCAGCAGCTGGAGGTGGGATGAGCAGTTCTTC.